Sequencing of this T cell receptor beta chain was carried out in a study of T-cell memory formation after mild COVID-19. The wider study: Largely donor-specific sequence clusters came from a couple of donors. Study findings and constraints: CD4/CD8 balance characterized clones contracting day 15 to 85, and CD4+ skew characterized later expanders.

This clonotype was picked up a small number of times. The antigen is unknown. From 5'RACE with constant-segment primers came TCR alpha and TCR beta cDNA libraries that carried sample barcodes and UMIs. TCRdb re-called the 5' RACE reads through MiXCR, storing one row per CDR3 protein. This table has approximately 260,000 distinct CDR3 sequences, roughly 17% appearing once. Specimen: PBMCs or a T cell subset sorted from them (not recorded which). This sequence originates from a man aged 18 to 30 who had mild COVID-19 (a few samples of this study predate the infection). Cell type and time point are not known.

CDR3 coding DNA: TGTGCCAGCAGTTACTCCGGGACAGGGTTCGAGCAGTACTTC. Translated, it gives CASSYSGTGFEQYF. This sequence joins TRBV6-6 and TRBJ2-7, with 9 positions matching TRBD1. The germline V gene encodes CDR1 MNHNY and CDR2 SVGAGI (reference sequence). With V trimmed by 0 bases and J by 6 bases, 3 bases remained unmatched. This CDR3 has 14 amino acids.